The next 14 T cell receptor beta chains were all read from a single sample in a study of blood T cell repertoires in COVID-19. The method was immunoSEQ multiplex PCR; TCRdb's version includes in-frame clones alone and lacks a portion of them. The sample contains fewer than 300,000 clones, over 80% of which appear only once. Sequencing used peripheral blood. The receptor source for this set is a woman in her seventies with active or convalescent COVID-19.

On this clone itself: The sample contains more than one DNA sequence encoding this CDR3. The rearrangement links TRBV12-3 or TRBV12-4 to TRBJ2-1; D might be TRBD2 (5 bases). The CDR3 has 12 amino acids. Trimming took 3 bases from V and 7 from J, leaving 7 bases between them. Written as DNA, the CDR3 is TGTGCCAGCAGTTTCACGGGGAATGAGCAGTTCTTC. Protein product: CASSFTGNEQFF.

The chain has TRBV7-8 and TRBJ1-3, with D possibly being TRBD1 (5 bases). V was cut by 2 bases and J by 0 bases, with 11 bases left in between. Germline V gives CDR1 SGHVS, CDR2 FQNEAQ. This CDR3 comprises 16 residues. The CDR3 here is CASSLWHQGSGNTIYF. In DNA, the CDR3 is TGTGCCAGCAGCTTATGGCACCAGGGCTCTGGAAACACCATATATTTT.

The chain couples TRBV9 to TRBJ2-2; D possibly corresponds to TRBD1 (5 bases). Germline V CDR1 and CDR2: SGDLS, YYNGEE. This CDR3 region has 15 residues. V lost 2 bases and J 2 bases, leaving 10 bases between the germline ends. The CDR3 DNA sequence: TGTGCCAGCAGCGTCCACAGGCTTAACACCGGGGAGCTGTTTTTT. It translates to CASSVHRLNTGELFF. Supplemented by reference TRBV9 and TRBJ2-2, the full variable domain reads DSGVTQTPKHLITATGQRVTLRCSPRSGDLSVYWYQQSLDQGLQFLIQYYNGEERAKGNILERFSAQQFPDLHSELNLSSLELGDSALYFCASSVHRLNTGELFFGEGSRLTVL.

This sequence joins TRBV28 and TRBJ1-1, with TRBD1 identical over 8 bases. CDR3 length equals 12 residues. CDR1 is MDHEN and CDR2 is SYDVKM in the germline V gene. J gave up 11 bases and V 6 bases, and 8 bases lay outside the gene matches. The CDR3: CASSRTGWYAFF. CDR3 in DNA: TGTGCCAGCAGCCGGACAGGGTGGTATGCTTTCTTT.

This sequence joins TRBV2 and TRBJ2-5; the match to TRBD1 covers 8 bases. CDR1 SNHLY and CDR2 FYNNEI come from the germline V gene. The V gene end was trimmed by 7 bases and the J gene end by 5 bases; junction bases not matched to a gene: 9. The CDR3 is 14 amino acids. The CDR3 DNA follows: TGTGCCAGCACCGGGGGAAACAGGGGGGAGACCCAGTACTTC. Encoded protein: CASTGGNRGETQYF.

This sequence joins TRBV6-1 and TRBJ2-7; possible D gene TRBD1, 6 bases. CDR3 size: 14 residues. The germline V gene has CDR1 MNHNS and CDR2 SASEGT. The germline V and J ends were trimmed by 2 bases and 3 bases, with 11 bases remaining between them. As DNA, the CDR3 is TGTGCCAGCAGTGAACAGGGGATCGGCTACGAGCAGTACTTC. It encodes CASSEQGIGYEQYF.

The genes are TRBV19 and TRBJ2-7; 10 nucleotides line up with TRBD1. The V gene's germline CDR1 is LNHDA and CDR2 SQIVND (reference sequence). The CDR3 loop spans 15 amino acids. V trimming: 4 bases; J trimming: 5 bases; junction bases outside the gene matches: 8. CDR3 sequence reads: CASSTLTGGGHEQYF. As DNA, the CDR3 is TGTGCCAGTAGTACCCTGACAGGGGGCGGCCACGAGCAGTACTTC.

The V and J genes are TRBV5-1 and TRBJ2-3; a possible D gene is TRBD2 (6 bases). Germline values: CDR1 SGHRS, CDR2 YFSETQ. Trimming shortened V by 6 bases and J by 0 bases, and 20 bases separated the two germline ends. The CDR3 is made up of 17 amino acids. Here the CDR3 reads CASISGLRASSTDTQYF. DNA for the CDR3: TGCGCCAGCATCTCGGGACTCCGGGCCTCCAGCACAGATACGCAGTATTTT. The whole variable domain, filled in from reference TRBV5-1 and TRBJ2-3, reads KAGVTQTPRYLIKTRGQQVTLSCSPISGHRSVSWYQQTPGQGLQFLFEYFSETQRNKGNFPGRFSGRQFSNSRSEMNVSTLELGDSALYLCASISGLRASSTDTQYFGPGTRLTVL.

This clone was detected only a few times. This rearrangement joins TRBV7-9 to TRBJ1-1; 9 positions match TRBD1. CDR3 size: 14 residues. J lost 6 bases, V lost 5 bases, and 7 bases had no gene match. Germline V CDR1 and CDR2: SEHNR, FQNEAQ (reference sequence). The chain's CDR3 is CASSPDRGTPEAFF. CDR3 sequence (DNA): TGTGCCAGCAGCCCGGACAGGGGTACGCCTGAAGCTTTCTTT.

The chain is built from TRBV5-1 and TRBJ1-5; D perhaps matches TRBD1 (5 bases). This CDR3 is 15 amino acids long. V was trimmed by 4 bases and J by 1 base, leaving 12 bases between them. In germline, CDR1 is SGHRS, CDR2 YFSETQ. The CDR3 DNA reads TGCGCCAGCAGCGTCGGGGGAGGGAGCAATCAGCCCCAGCATTTT. It translates to CASSVGGGSNQPQHF.

This sequence joins TRBV10-3 and TRBJ2-5; possible D gene TRBD2, 6 bases. Trimming took 6 bases from V and 0 from J, leaving 8 bases between them. CDR1 and CDR2 from the germline V gene are ENHRY and SYGVKD. The CDR3 has 13 amino acids. The CDR3 loop is CAIRRDYQETQYF. The CDR3 DNA reads TGTGCCATCAGGCGGGACTACCAAGAGACCCAGTACTTC.

As regards this clone: The junction and the germline gene differ at one end; a read error may be behind it. The chain joins TRBV10-2 to TRBJ2-1; D remains ambiguous. The length of the CDR3 is 13 residues. Germline V gene sequence: CDR1 WSHSY, CDR2 SAAADI. For the CDR3, the DNA is TGCGCCAGCAGTGAGAGCTTCTACGATGAGCAGTTCTTC. Protein sequence: CASSESFYDEQFF.

On this clone itself: An end of the junction differs from the germline gene, which may be a read error. The V gene is TRBV5-1, the J gene TRBJ1-5, with no clear D. Germline V lookup: CDR1 SGHRS, CDR2 YFSETQ. CDR3 length equals 13 residues. CDR3 nucleotides: TGCGCCAGCAGCTTGGACAGCAACCAGCCCCAGCATTTT. As protein: CASSLDSNQPQHF.

This clone was seen a few times. The chain recombines TRBV18 with TRBJ1-1, with unresolved D. Germline V CDR1 and CDR2: KGHSH, LQKENI. V was shortened by 2 bases and J by 4 bases, with 14 bases between the two germline ends. The CDR3 contains 15 residues. The CDR3 is CASSPSFGVGTEAFF. CDR3 DNA sequence: TGTGCCAGCTCACCAAGTTTCGGGGTTGGCACTGAAGCTTTCTTT.